Described below is a single T cell receptor (beta chain) sequence and its context. This entry comes from a study of T cell responses to AZD1222 COVID-19 vaccine. Sequencing was performed with immunoSEQ multiplex PCR; in TCRdb, only in-frame clones are kept and a portion is missing. The data contain over 90,000 clones, about nine tenths of them singletons. Germline CDR1 LGHDT, CDR2 YNNKEL (reference sequence). The CDR3 extends over 12 amino acids. V lost 3 bases and J 5 bases, leaving 7 bases between the germline ends. This sequence originates from an adult in good health. V usage is TRBV3-1 (or the pseudogene TRBV3-2) and J usage is TRBJ1-2, with TRBD1 as a possible D gene (5 bases). The sample was peripheral blood, taken on day 0 of AZD1222 vaccination. The CDR3 coding sequence is TGTGCCAGCAGCCACGACAGATATGGCTACACCTTC. It is translated as CASSHDRYGYTF.